This T cell receptor beta chain emerged from a study of cytomegalovirus exposure and HLA in healthy donors. Each donor was nominally healthy when sampled (though unrecorded immune exposures were likely). This CDR3 is 14 amino acids long. The germline CDR1 and CDR2 sequences are SGHRS and YFSETQ. V was clipped by 0 bases and J by 9 bases, with 13 bases between them. PCR involved 60 Vbeta and 13 Jbeta primers. TCRdb's copy holds only in-frame clones and misses some; the assay was immunoSEQ multiplex PCR. Of under 200,000 clones in the sample, approximately 78% were seen once. In the case of this clone: The antigen remains undetermined.

Findings and limits, study-wide: A later analysis showed that HLA-associated TCR beta chains had undergone more clonal expansion than equally common others. Productive rates of about 90% or about 30% were seen for most TCR beta V segments in an earlier analysis.

The genes are TRBV5-1 and TRBJ2-1, with no clear D. This receptor was taken from a woman younger than 35 in good health and CMV-seronegative. Material for sequencing was PBMCs. The CDR3 spells CASSLGVSRREQFF. The CDR3 DNA sequence: TGCGCCAGCAGCTTGGGTGTTAGCAGACGTGAGCAGTTCTTC.